Sequencing of this T cell receptor (beta chain) was carried out in a study of cytomegalovirus exposure and HLA in healthy donors. In germline, CDR1 is SEHNR, CDR2 FQNEAQ (reference sequence). CDR3 size: 16 residues. Trimming removed 2 bases from V and 2 bases from J, with 15 bases in between. Findings of the study overall: A cluster of highly shared sequence variants was likely a sequencing artifact. In a later analysis, HLA-associated beta chains showed higher expansion and lower generation probabilities than comparable chains.

Primers: 60 Vbeta forward and 13 Jbeta reverse. Here immunoSEQ multiplex PCR was the method, and the copy in TCRdb shows in-frame clones only, minus some. The data show 150,000 to 200,000 clones, around 74% seen once. To note about this clone: Its antigen remains unknown.

Source material: PBMCs. The receptor's source is a woman aged 25 to 39 in good health and CMV-seronegative. The rearrangement uses TRBV7-9 and TRBJ1-1; D gene unclear. The CDR3 DNA reads TGTGCCAGCAGCTTAACCCTGGTGCCGGGAAACACTGAAGCTTTCTTT. Amino acid sequence: CASSLTLVPGNTEAFF.